The 17 T cell receptor beta chains in this list originate from one sample, sequenced in a study of blood T cell repertoires in COVID-19 (dated by TCRdb to 2018 to 2020). Library preparation was by the immunoSEQ multiplex PCR assay. This is the immuneACCESS table as TCRdb keeps it, with only in-frame sequences that have V and J called. A part of the clones is gone; compared with another copy, unresolved V genes explain less than half, and the rest is unexplained. This sample holds fewer than 300,000 clones; about four fifths were observed only once. The ten largest clones add up to around 2.9% of the sample. The specimen was peripheral blood. The receptors shown here come from a woman under 30 with acute or convalescent COVID-19.

The CDR3 here is CASSSLIDTEQFF. The CDR3 nucleotides are TGTGCCAGCAGCTCTTTGATTGACACAGAGCAGTTCTTC. V gene TRBV7-2 combines with J gene TRBJ2-1; D is unresolved. The germline V gene encodes CDR1 SGHTA and CDR2 FQGNSA. This CDR3 has 13 residues. V dropped 4 bases and J dropped 10 bases, with 14 bases sitting between them.

The chain carries TRBV19 and TRBJ1-1; a possible D gene is TRBD1 (6 bases). Between the trimmed V and J ends, which lost 7 bases and 10 bases, there was a span of 19 bases. This CDR3 is 13 amino acids long. Germline CDR1 reads LNHDA; CDR2 reads SQIVND (reference sequence). The CDR3 coding sequence is TGTGCCAGTAATCTACAGGGTTTCAATGGAGCTTTCTTT. Its translation: CASNLQGFNGAFF.

The rearrangement joins TRBV28 to TRBJ2-1, with TRBD2 matching 8 bases. The germline gives CDR1 MDHEN, CDR2 SYDVKM. This CDR3 has 14 amino acids. J was trimmed by 6 bases and V by 5 bases; bases with no gene match: 6. The CDR3 DNA is TGTGCCAGCAGTGAGCGGGAGAGGGGCAATGAGCAGTTCTTC. Its protein is CASSERERGNEQFF.

This chain joins TRBV2 and TRBJ1-5; 9 nucleotides agree with TRBD1. The germline CDR1 and CDR2 sequences are SNHLY and FYNNEI. The CDR3 has 16 amino acids. V shed 6 bases and J 5 bases; nucleotides not matched to a gene: 11. CDR3 residues: CASSLNWDRVDQPQHF. The CDR3, as DNA: TGTGCCAGCAGCCTAAATTGGGACAGGGTCGATCAGCCCCAGCATTTT.

V is TRBV29-1 and J is TRBJ1-2, with D possibly TRBD1 on 5 matching bases. Trimming left V 6 bases short and J 8 bases short, with 19 bases between. This CDR3 has 13 residues. Germline V gives CDR1 SQVTM, CDR2 ANQGSEA. The CDR3 DNA reads TGCAGCGTGGGACTCGGAAGGGTGGGAGGCTACACCTTC. Translated: CSVGLGRVGGYTF.

In nucleotides, the CDR3 is TGTGCCAGCAGCTTGGTTGGGACAGGGGGTATCGAGCAGTACTTC. Protein: CASSLVGTGGIEQYF. The chain is built from TRBV5-6 and TRBJ2-7, with 11 bases that match TRBD1. V lost 0 bases, J lost 6 bases, and 5 bases stayed unmatched. Germline-derived CDR1 and CDR2 are SGHDT and YYEEEE. CDR3 size: 15 residues. Filled out from reference TRBV5-6 and TRBJ2-7, the complete variable domain reads DAGVTQSPTHLIKTRGQQVTLRCSPKSGHDTVSWYQQALGQGPQFIFQYYEEEERQRGNFPDRFSGHQFPNYSSELNVNALLLGDSALYLCASSLVGTGGIEQYFGPGTRLTVT.

V and J are TRBV27 and TRBJ2-1; D is possibly TRBD2 (7 bases). This CDR3 has 13 residues. In germline, CDR1 is MNHEY, CDR2 SMNVEV (reference sequence). V lost 7 bases, J lost 7 bases, and 14 bases lay in between. The CDR3 reads CASKLQGGNEQFF. The CDR3 bases are TGTGCCAGCAAGCTACAGGGAGGGAATGAGCAGTTCTTC.

This rearrangement joins TRBV20-1 to TRBJ2-7, with a tentative D call TRBD2 (5 bases). The V end was cut by 3 bases, the J end by 0 bases, with 12 bases between. The germline CDR1 and CDR2 sequences are DFQATT and SNEGSKA (reference sequence). The CDR3 has 14 amino acids. The chain's CDR3 is CSASLLGSSYEQYF. The CDR3 coding sequence is TGCAGTGCTAGTTTACTAGGGAGCTCCTACGAGCAGTACTTC.

This clone turned up a few times. In the same sample, other DNA sequences code for this CDR3. This chain uses TRBV7-9 with TRBJ2-7, with D maybe TRBD1 (6 bases). Germline V CDR1 and CDR2: SEHNR, FQNEAQ (reference sequence). The CDR3 loop spans 16 amino acids. Trimming pared 0 bases from V and 1 base from J, leaving 13 bases between. CDR3 protein: CASSLALAGDSYEQYF. CDR3 coding DNA: TGTGCCAGCAGCTTAGCGCTGGCAGGGGATTCCTACGAGCAGTACTTC.

This chain links TRBV9 with TRBJ2-3; 11 bases are shared with TRBD2. Trimming took 3 bases from V and 2 from J; bases not matched to a gene: 5. The CDR3 is 16 residues long. The germline CDR1 and CDR2 sequences are SGDLS and YYNGEE. The CDR3 region is CASSGRLAGPTDTQYF. The CDR3 DNA reads as TGTGCCAGCAGCGGCCGACTAGCGGGACCCACAGATACGCAGTATTTT.

Details on this clone: A much larger clone lies one base from this, so it may be a read error. The chain has TRBV7-3 and TRBJ2-1, with 11 bases that match TRBD2. This CDR3 has 15 amino acids. The V and J ends lost 4 bases and 6 bases, in that order; junction bases with no gene match: 5. CDR1 and CDR2 (germline): SGHTA, FQGTGA. The CDR3 is CASSYTSGSGNEQFF. CDR3 sequence (DNA): TGTGCCAGCAGCTATACTAGCGGGAGTGGCAATGAGCAGTTCTTC.

The rearrangement joins TRBV5-8 to TRBJ1-5; D call uncertain. Deletions cut 4 bases from V and 0 bases from J, with 11 bases between. The length of the CDR3 is 15 residues. CDR1 and CDR2 (germline): SGHTS, YDEGEE. The CDR3 DNA follows: TGTGCCAGCAGCCCCAGTGATTATAGCAATCAGCCCCAGCATTTT. Residues: CASSPSDYSNQPQHF.

This clone was counted at least ten times. CDR3: CASSFKSSGTHGYTF. The CDR3 nucleotides read TGTGCCAGCAGCTTTAAATCGTCAGGCACGCATGGCTACACCTTC. The rearrangement joins TRBV7-2 to TRBJ1-2; D gene unclear. CDR1 is SGHTA, CDR2 FQGNSA, per germline. The CDR3 length is 15 residues. V was trimmed by 3 bases and J by 6 bases, leaving 17 bases between them.

The rearrangement joins TRBV7-2 to TRBJ2-7; TRBD2 might be the D (5 bases). Trimming left V 1 base short and J 6 bases short, with 10 bases between. The V gene's germline CDR1 is SGHTA and CDR2 FQGNSA. The CDR3 has 13 amino acids. The CDR3 DNA follows: TGTGCCAGCAGCTTAGTCGTTGGAGGCGAGCAGTACTTC. Residues: CASSLVVGGEQYF.

The chain carries TRBV28 and TRBJ1-1; the D gene is possibly TRBD1 (6 bases). Trimming cost V 6 bases and J 4 bases, with 9 bases left between them. CDR3 size: 12 residues. The germline V gene encodes CDR1 MDHEN and CDR2 SYDVKM. CDR3 region: CASRLTGTEAFF. Here the CDR3 DNA reads TGTGCCAGCAGATTGACAGGCACTGAAGCTTTCTTT.

J is TRBJ1-5 and V is TRBV19; D ambiguous. V was cut by 3 bases and J by 0 bases, with 9 bases left in between. CDR1 is LNHDA, CDR2 SQIVND, per germline (reference sequence). The CDR3 contains 15 residues. As DNA, the CDR3 is TGTGCCAGTAGTATCAAAGGAGATAGCAATCAGCCCCAGCATTTT. Translating gives CASSIKGDSNQPQHF.

This clone has only one observation. The V call is TRBV5-1, the J call TRBJ2-1; TRBD1 is a possible D gene (6 bases). Germline CDR1 SGHRS, CDR2 YFSETQ. Trimming left V 3 bases short and J 6 bases short, with 16 bases between. This CDR3 is built from 15 residues. The CDR3 DNA follows: TGCGCCAGCAGCTCGGGGACAAACCAGGGCAATGAGCAGTTCTTC. It encodes CASSSGTNQGNEQFF.